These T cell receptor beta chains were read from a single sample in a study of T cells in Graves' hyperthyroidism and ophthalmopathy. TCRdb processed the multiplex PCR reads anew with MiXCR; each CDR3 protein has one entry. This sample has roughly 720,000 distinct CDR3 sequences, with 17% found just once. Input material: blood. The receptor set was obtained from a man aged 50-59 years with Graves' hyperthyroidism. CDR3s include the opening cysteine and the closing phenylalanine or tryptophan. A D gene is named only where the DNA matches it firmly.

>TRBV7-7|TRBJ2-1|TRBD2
CASSLAAGAFSYNEQFF
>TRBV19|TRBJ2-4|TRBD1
CASSIGAHRGQGSKNIQYF
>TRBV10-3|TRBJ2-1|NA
CAISTTSSSYNEQFF
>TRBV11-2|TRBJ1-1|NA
CASSSIGRFEAFF
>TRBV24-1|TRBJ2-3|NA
CATSDRPKDTQYF
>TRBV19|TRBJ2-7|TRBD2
CASSLAGEWNEQYF
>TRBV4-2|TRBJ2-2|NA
CASSQEWDWNTGELFF
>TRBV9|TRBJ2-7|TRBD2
CASSVGTSALYEQYF
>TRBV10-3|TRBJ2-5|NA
CAINDKDRFAETQYF
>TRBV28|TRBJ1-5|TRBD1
CASSLWTGTGMASNQPQHF
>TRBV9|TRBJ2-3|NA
CASSVGRFSTDTQYF
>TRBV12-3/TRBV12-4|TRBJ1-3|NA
CASRLNRDFSGNTIYF
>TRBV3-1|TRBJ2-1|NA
CASSQEGGLAYNEQFF
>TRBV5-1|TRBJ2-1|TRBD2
CASSLGTSGILGEQFF
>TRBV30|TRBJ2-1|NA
CAWSVQGQSGMSYNEQFF
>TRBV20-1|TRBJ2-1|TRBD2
CSAREGLAGTLHYNEQFF
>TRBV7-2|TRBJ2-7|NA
CASSLAQGPYEQYF
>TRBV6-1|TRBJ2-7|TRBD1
CASREGGTGTYEQYF
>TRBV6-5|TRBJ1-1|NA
CASSSSRQEAFF
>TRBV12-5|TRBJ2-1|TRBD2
CASGPGLAYYNEQFF
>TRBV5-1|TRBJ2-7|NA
CTSSLVARRPYEQYF
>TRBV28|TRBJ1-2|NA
CASTSHSHLYGYTF
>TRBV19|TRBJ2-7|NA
CASSMLSKVYEQYF
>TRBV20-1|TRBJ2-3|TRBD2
CSVVLGTRPTDTQYF
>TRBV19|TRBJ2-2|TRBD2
CASTASGSTTGELFF
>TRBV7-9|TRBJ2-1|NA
CASSPGDTNNEQFF
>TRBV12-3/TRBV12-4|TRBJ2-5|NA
CASRTSFLETQYF
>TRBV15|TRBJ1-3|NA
CATSRDGNTIYF
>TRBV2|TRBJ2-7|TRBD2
CASSEQGLAGDEQYF
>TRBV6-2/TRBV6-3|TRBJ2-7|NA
CASKHDLLYEQYF
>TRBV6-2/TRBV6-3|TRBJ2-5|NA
CASSYSLRSLGETQYF
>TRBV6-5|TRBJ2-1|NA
CASSYDSNNEQFF
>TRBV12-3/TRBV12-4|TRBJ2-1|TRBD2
CASSPGRLAGMGEQFF
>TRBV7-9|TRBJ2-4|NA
CASSQANGGRTKNIQYF
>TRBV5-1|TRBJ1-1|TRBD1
CASSFQTGDVNTEAFF
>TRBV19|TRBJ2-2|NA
CASSTLEGRNGELFF
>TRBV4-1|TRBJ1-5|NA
CASSQDMGGGNQPQHF
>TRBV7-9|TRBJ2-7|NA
CASSFPAEQYF
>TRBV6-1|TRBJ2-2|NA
CASSEGVDARELFF
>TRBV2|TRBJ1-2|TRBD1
CASSRQGTPTTNYGYTF
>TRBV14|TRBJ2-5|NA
CASSGGRREAQYF